The 3 T cell receptor beta chains below were found in one sample sequenced in a study of blood T cell repertoires in COVID-19. Repertoires were generated with immunoSEQ multiplex PCR, while TCRdb's copy carries only in-frame clones and drops some. This table has about 130,000 clones, approximately 80% appearing once. Sequencing was done on a sample of peripheral blood. Every receptor here comes from a woman in her sixties or seventies with active or convalescent COVID-19.

CDR3 protein: CASSLVPSGTGGYTF. In DNA form, the CDR3 reads TGTGCCAGCAGTTTAGTTCCTTCAGGGACTGGGGGCTACACCTTC. The chain uses TRBV28 and TRBJ1-2, with a tentative D call TRBD1 (5 bases). The length of the CDR3 is 15 residues. V gave up 2 bases and J gave up 8 bases, with 18 bases separating them. The germline CDR1 and CDR2 sequences are MDHEN and SYDVKM.

This chain links TRBV5-4 with TRBJ2-7; possibly TRBD2 for D (5 bases). This CDR3 comprises 17 residues. V shed 4 bases and J shed 1 base, with 21 bases lying between them. Germline V gene data show CDR1 as SGHNT and CDR2 as YYREEE (reference sequence). In nucleotides, the CDR3 is TGTGCCAGCAGCGTTGGAAGAGTGACTACGCCTTCCTACGAGCAGTACTTC. Translation: CASSVGRVTTPSYEQYF.

This clone was seen only a few times. The chain combines TRBV28 with TRBJ1-5; D remains ambiguous. With 2 bases removed from V and 0 bases from J, the gap between germline ends came to 8 bases. CDR1 and CDR2 (germline): MDHEN, SYDVKM. This CDR3 spans 15 amino acids. CDR3 amino acids: CASSLGGFSNQPQHF. CDR3 coding DNA: TGTGCCAGCAGTTTAGGAGGCTTTAGCAATCAGCCCCAGCATTTT.